The present entry profiles one TCR beta chain with its context. This sample is drawn from a study of CD4+ T cells in melanoma. This CDR3 is built from 16 residues. V was shortened by 0 bases and J by 1 base, with 12 bases between the two germline ends. Germline V gene lookup returns CDR1 MNHNY and CDR2 SVGAGI (reference sequence). TCRdb's copy holds only in-frame clones and misses some; the assay was immunoSEQ multiplex PCR. The sample yields 17,000 or so clones, 80% to 90% seen once. The rearrangement links TRBV6-6 to TRBJ1-1; D gene uncertain. Sequenced input: cells from a culture (not recorded whether cultured in vitro). This clonotype was obtained from a human donor with melanoma. CDR3 bases: TGTGCCAGCAGTTACTCGCCACGGGGAGGGAACACTGAAGCTTTCTTT. Its protein is CASSYSPRGGNTEAFF.